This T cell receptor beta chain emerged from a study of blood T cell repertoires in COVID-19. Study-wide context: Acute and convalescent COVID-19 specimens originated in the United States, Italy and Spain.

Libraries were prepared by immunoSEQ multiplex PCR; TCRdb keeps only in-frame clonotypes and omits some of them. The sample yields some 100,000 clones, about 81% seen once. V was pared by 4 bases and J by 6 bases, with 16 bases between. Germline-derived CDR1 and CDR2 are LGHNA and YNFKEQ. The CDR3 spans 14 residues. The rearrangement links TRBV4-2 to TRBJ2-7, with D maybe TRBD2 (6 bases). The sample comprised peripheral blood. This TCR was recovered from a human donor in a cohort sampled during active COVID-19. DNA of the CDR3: TGTGCCAGCAGCCGAGGACAACTAGCCGGCGAGCAGTACTTC. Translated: CASSRGQLAGEQYF.